This entry concerns a single T cell receptor beta chain. The germline gene is not matched at one end of the junction; a read error may be the cause. The sample is drawn from a study of blood T cell repertoires in COVID-19. Overall study context: Researchers got acute and convalescent COVID-19 samples from the United States, Italy and Spain. PBMCs, B-cell-depleted T cells, or T cells provided the cDNA or gDNA that made up the material.

Methods used by the authors: How many nucleated cells were present was estimated from reference gene primer amplification. This table comes from immunoSEQ multiplex PCR, and its TCRdb copy is limited to in-frame clones, with some not included. Clonal size and the V and J genes are those of that table, whereas D and trimming came from the DNA. The repertoire holds 150,000 to 200,000 clones, with roughly 85% as singletons. The CDR3 loop spans 14 amino acids. The germline gives CDR1 MNHNS, CDR2 SASEGT. This receptor was taken from a man in his 60s with acute or convalescent COVID-19. The chain recombines TRBV6-1 with TRBJ2-7; D is possibly TRBD2 (5 bases). The sequenced sample was peripheral blood. The CDR3 region has the DNA TGTGCCAGCAGTAAAGCGGAGAGTTCTTACGAGCAGTACTTC. Translation: CASSKAESSYEQYF.